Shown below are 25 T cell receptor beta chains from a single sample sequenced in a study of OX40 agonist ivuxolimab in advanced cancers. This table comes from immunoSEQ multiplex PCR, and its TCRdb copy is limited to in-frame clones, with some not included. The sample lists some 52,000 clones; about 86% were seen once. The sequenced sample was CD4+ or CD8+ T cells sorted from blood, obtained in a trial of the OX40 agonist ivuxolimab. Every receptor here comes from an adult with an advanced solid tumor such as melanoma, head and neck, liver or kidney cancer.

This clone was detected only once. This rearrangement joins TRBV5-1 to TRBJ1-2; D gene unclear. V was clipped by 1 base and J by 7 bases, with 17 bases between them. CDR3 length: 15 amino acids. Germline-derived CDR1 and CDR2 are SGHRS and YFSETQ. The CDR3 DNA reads TGCGCCAGCAGCTTGTCGGGCCAGAACCCGAGTGGCTACACCTTC. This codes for CASSLSGQNPSGYTF.

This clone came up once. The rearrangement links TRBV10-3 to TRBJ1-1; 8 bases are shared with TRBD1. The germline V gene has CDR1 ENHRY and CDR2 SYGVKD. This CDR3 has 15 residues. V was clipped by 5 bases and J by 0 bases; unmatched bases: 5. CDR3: CAISMRDRLNTEAFF. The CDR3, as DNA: TGTGCCATCAGTATGAGGGACAGGTTGAACACTGAAGCTTTCTTT.

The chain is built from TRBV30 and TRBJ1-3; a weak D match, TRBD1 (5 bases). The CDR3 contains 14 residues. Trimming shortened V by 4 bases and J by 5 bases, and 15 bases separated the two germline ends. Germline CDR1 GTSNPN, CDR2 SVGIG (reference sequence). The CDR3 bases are TGTGCCTGGATACAAGGGACTGCCCGAAACACCATATATTTT. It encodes CAWIQGTARNTIYF.

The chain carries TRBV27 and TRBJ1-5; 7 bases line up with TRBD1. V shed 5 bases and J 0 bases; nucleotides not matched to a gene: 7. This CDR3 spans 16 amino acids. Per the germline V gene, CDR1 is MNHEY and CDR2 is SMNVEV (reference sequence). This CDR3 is CASSPRQGSSNQPQHF. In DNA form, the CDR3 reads TGTGCCAGCAGTCCTAGACAGGGAAGTAGCAATCAGCCCCAGCATTTT.

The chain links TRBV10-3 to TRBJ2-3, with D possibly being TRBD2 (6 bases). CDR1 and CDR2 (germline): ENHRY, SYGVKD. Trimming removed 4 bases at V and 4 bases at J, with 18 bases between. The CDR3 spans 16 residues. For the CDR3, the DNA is TGTGCCATCAGTGGACGCGATAGTGGAGGGTCAGATACGCAGTATTTT. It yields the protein CAISGRDSGGSDTQYF.

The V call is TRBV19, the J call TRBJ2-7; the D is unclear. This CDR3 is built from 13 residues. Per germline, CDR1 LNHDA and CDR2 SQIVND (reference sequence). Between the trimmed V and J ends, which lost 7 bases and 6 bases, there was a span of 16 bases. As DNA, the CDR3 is TGTGCCAGTAAAGAGGATGGTATAGGCGAGCAGTACTTC. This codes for CASKEDGIGEQYF.

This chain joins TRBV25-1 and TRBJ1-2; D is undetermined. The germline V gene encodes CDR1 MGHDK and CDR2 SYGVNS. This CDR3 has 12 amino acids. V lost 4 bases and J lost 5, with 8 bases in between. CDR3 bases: TGTGCCAGCAGTGTAGGCGAATATGGCTACACCTTC. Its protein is CASSVGEYGYTF.

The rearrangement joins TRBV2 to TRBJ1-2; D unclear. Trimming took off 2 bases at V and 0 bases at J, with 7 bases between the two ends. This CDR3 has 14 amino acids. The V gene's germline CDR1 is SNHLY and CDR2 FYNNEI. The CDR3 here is CASSEPIANYGYTF. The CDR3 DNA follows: TGTGCCAGCAGTGAACCCATCGCTAACTATGGCTACACCTTC. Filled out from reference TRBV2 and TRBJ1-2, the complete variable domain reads EPEVTQTPSHQVTQMGQEVILRCVPISNHLYFYWYRQILGQKVEFLVSFYNNEISEKSEIFDDQFSVERPDGSNFTLKIRSTKLEDSAMYFCASSEPIANYGYTFGSGTRLTVV.

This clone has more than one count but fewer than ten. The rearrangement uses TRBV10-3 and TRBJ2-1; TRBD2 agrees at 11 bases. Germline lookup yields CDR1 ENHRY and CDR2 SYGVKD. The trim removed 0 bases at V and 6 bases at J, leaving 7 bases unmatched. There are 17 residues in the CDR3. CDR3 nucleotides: TGTGCCATCAGTGAGTCGACGTCTAGCGGGGGGACCAATGAGCAGTTCTTC. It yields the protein CAISESTSSGGTNEQFF.

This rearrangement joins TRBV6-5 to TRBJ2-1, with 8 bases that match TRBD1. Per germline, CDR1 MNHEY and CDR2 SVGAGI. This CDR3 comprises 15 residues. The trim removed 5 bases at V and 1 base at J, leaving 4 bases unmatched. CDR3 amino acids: CASSLGQVSYNEQFF. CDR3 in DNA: TGTGCCAGCAGTCTGGGACAGGTGTCCTACAATGAGCAGTTCTTC.

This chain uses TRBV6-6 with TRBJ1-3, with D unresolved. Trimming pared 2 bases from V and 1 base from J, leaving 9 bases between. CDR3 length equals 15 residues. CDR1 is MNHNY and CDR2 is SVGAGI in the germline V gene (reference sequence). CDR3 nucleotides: TGTGCCAGCAGTTACCGTAGAAGTTCTGGAAACACCATATATTTT. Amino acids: CASSYRRSSGNTIYF.

In nucleotides, the CDR3 is TGTGCCAGCAGCGTAGCCCACCAGGGGGCCAGTGGAAACACCATATATTTT. Protein sequence: CASSVAHQGASGNTIYF. The chain employs TRBV9 and TRBJ1-3; TRBD1 agrees at 8 bases. This CDR3 is built from 17 residues. Trimming cost V 0 bases and J 3 bases; bases outside gene matches: 8. CDR1 is SGDLS and CDR2 is YYNGEE in the germline V gene.

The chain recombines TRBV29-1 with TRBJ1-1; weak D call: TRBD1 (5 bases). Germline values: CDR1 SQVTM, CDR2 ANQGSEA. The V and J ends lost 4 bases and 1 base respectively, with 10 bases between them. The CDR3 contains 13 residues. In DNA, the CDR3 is TGCAGCGTTGTCAAGGGGACGAACACTGAAGCTTTCTTT. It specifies CSVVKGTNTEAFF.

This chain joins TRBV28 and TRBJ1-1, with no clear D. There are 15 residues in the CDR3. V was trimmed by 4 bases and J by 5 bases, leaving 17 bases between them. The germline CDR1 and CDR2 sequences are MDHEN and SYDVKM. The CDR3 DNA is TGTGCCAGCAGTTCGCAGTCCGCTCGGGATACTGAAGCTTTCTTT. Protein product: CASSSQSARDTEAFF.

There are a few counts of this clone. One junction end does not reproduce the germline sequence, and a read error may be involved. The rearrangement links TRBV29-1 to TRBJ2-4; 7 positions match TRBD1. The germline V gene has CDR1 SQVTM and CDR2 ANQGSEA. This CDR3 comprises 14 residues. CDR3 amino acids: CSAELVQGQGIQYF. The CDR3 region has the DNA TGCAGCGCTGAACTAGTACAGGGGCAAGGGATTCAGTACTTC.

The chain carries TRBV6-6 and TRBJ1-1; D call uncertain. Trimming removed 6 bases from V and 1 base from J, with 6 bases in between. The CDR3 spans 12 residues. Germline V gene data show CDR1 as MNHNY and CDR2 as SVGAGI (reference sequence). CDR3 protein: CASSERNTEAFF. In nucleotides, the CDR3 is TGTGCCAGCAGCGAAAGGAACACTGAAGCTTTCTTT.

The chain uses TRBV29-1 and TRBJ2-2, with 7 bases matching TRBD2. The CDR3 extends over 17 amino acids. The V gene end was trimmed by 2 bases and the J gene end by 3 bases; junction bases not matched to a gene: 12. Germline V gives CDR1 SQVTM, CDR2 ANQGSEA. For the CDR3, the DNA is TGCAGCGTTGAAAAGGGTTTCGGGGGGTCGGACACCGGGGAGCTGTTTTTT. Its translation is CSVEKGFGGSDTGELFF.

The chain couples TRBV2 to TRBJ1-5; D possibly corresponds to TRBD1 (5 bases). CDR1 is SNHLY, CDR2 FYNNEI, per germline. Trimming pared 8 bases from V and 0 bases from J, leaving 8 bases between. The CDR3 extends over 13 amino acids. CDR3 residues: CASRTNSNQPQHF. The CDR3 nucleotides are TGTGCCAGCCGGACAAATAGCAATCAGCCCCAGCATTTT.

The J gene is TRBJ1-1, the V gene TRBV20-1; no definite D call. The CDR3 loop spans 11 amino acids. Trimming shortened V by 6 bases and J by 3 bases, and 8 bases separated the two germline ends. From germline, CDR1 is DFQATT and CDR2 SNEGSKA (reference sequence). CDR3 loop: CSASLYTEAFF. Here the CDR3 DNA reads TGCAGTGCCTCATTGTACACTGAAGCTTTCTTT.

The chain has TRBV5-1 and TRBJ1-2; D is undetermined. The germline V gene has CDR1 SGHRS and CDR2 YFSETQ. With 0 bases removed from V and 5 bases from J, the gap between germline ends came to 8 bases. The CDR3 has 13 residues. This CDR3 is CASSLGSVYGYTF. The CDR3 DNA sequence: TGCGCCAGCAGCTTGGGCTCGGTTTATGGCTACACCTTC.

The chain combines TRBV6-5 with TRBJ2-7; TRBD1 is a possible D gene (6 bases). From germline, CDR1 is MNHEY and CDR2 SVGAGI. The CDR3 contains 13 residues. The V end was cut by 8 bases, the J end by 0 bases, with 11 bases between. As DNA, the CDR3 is TGTGCCAGCCGGCCAGGGGTCTCCTACGAGCAGTACTTC. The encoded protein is CASRPGVSYEQYF.

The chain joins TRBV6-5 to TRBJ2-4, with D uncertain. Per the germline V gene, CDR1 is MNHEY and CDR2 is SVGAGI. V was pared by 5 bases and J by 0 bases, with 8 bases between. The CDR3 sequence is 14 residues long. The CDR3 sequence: CASSLSAAKNIQYF. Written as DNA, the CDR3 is TGTGCCAGCAGTCTGTCGGCAGCCAAAAACATTCAGTACTTC.

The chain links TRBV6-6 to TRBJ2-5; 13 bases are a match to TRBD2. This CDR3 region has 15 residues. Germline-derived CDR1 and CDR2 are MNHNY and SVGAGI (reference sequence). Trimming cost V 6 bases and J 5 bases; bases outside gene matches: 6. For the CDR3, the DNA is TGTGCCAGCAGGACTAGGACTAGCGGGGGTGAGACCCAGTACTTC. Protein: CASRTRTSGGETQYF.

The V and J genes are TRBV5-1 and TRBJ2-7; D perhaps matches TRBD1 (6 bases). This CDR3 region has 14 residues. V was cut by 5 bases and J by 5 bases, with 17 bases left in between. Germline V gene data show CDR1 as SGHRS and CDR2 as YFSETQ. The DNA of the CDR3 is TGCGCCAGCAGTTGGGGGCCTTCGGGGAACGAGCAGTACTTC. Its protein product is CASSWGPSGNEQYF. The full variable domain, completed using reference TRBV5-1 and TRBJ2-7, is KAGVTQTPRYLIKTRGQQVTLSCSPISGHRSVSWYQQTPGQGLQFLFEYFSETQRNKGNFPGRFSGRQFSNSRSEMNVSTLELGDSALYLCASSWGPSGNEQYFGPGTRLTVT.

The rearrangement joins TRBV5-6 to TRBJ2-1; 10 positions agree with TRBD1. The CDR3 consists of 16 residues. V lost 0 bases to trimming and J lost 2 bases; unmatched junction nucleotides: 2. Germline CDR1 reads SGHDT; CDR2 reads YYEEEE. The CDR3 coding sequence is TGTGCCAGCAGCTTGGCCGGACAGGGGGCCTACAATGAGCAGTTCTTC. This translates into CASSLAGQGAYNEQFF.